This is a list of T cell receptor beta chains from one sample in a study of Ad26.COV2.S vaccination and SARS-CoV-2 variants. Sequencing used immunoSEQ multiplex PCR; TCRdb keeps in-frame clones, though not all of them. This table has just under 250,000 clones, over 75% appearing once. Sequencing used peripheral blood, obtained in a trial of Ad26.COV2.S vaccine versus placebo. The source is a person between 18 and 65 years old who received the Ad26.COV2.S COVID-19 vaccine or a placebo. CDR3s include the opening cysteine and the closing phenylalanine or tryptophan. The order of the fields is clone size, J gene, V gene, D gene, CDR3 protein, CDR3 DNA. The D gene is left open where the match is weak. A row's size may be missing; if present it is once, few, many or a size class.

.,TRBJ1-6,TRBV10-3,.,CAIGHDSPLHF,TGTGCCATCGGGCATGATTCACCCCTCCACTTT
.,TRBJ2-1,TRBV9,.,CASSIGTGGGSEQFF,TGTGCCAGCAGCATCGGGACAGGCGGGGGTAGTGAGCAGTTCTTC
few,TRBJ1-3,TRBV5-1,TRBD1,CASSSGQGSRGSGNTIYF,TGCGCCAGCAGCTCCGGACAGGGATCCAGAGGTTCTGGAAACACCATATATTTT
.,TRBJ2-1,TRBV9,.,CASSVAAAANEQFF,TGTGCCAGCAGCGTAGCCGCCGCCGCCAATGAGCAGTTCTTC
.,TRBJ1-2,TRBV28,.,CASPLESGYTF,TGTGCCAGCCCACTTGAGAGTGGCTACACCTTC
.,TRBJ1-6,TRBV4-1,.,CASSQEGGAVLSPLHF,TGCGCCAGCAGCCAAGAAGGGGGAGCGGTCCTCTCACCCCTCCACTTT
.,TRBJ2-3,TRBV15,.,CATSGWTGTDTQYF,TGTGCCACCAGCGGCTGGACAGGCACAGATACGCAGTATTTT
.,TRBJ1-2,TRBV5-1,.,CASSLGTHKEYGYTF,TGCGCCAGCAGCTTGGGGACCCATAAGGAGTATGGCTACACCTTC
.,TRBJ1-1,TRBV6-2/TRBV6-3,.,CASSYNGRPGAFF,TGTGCCAGCAGTTACAACGGACGACCGGGAGCTTTCTTT
.,TRBJ2-3,TRBV5-1,.,CASSLDTPTTDTQYF,TGCGCCAGCAGCTTGGATACCCCCACCACAGATACGCAGTATTTT
.,TRBJ1-3,TRBV7-9,.,CASTFGEPSGNTIYF,TGTGCCAGCACCTTCGGGGAGCCCTCTGGAAACACCATATATTTT
.,TRBJ2-7,TRBV3-1/TRBV3-2,TRBD2,CASSPVTSGNYEQYF,TGTGCCAGCAGCCCCGTGACCAGCGGGAACTACGAGCAGTACTTC
few,TRBJ1-2,TRBV2,.,CASSGDQPAGYGYTF,TGTGCCAGCAGTGGCGACCAGCCAGCGGGCTATGGCTACACCTTC
once,TRBJ2-5,TRBV3-1/TRBV3-2,.,CASSQSVMAQYF,TGTGCCAGCAGCCAAAGTGTTATGGCCCAGTACTTC
.,TRBJ1-3,TRBV23-1,.,CASSQSCGTGNTIYF,TGCGCCAGCAGTCAATCTTGTGGGACTGGAAACACCATATATTTT
.,TRBJ2-7,TRBV6-5,TRBD2,CASRRTGLAPGEQYF,TGTGCCAGCAGGAGAACCGGACTAGCTCCTGGCGAGCAGTACTTC
.,TRBJ1-1,TRBV6-5,.,CASSYVGGNTEAFF,TGTGCCAGCAGTTACGTCGGGGGGAACACTGAAGCTTTCTTT
.,TRBJ1-2,TRBV6-2/TRBV6-3,.,CASSAPRDGYGYTF,TGTGCCAGCAGTGCACCTAGGGATGGCTATGGCTACACCTTC
.,TRBJ1-3,TRBV7-2,.,CASSLGFGGRSGNTIYF,TGTGCCAGCAGCTTAGGCTTTGGGGGACGGTCAGGAAACACCATATATTTT
.,TRBJ2-3,TRBV9,TRBD2,CASAQAGAGLGRAHF,TGTGCCAGCGCCCAAGCGGGAGCGGGTCTGGGCAGGGCGCATTTT
.,TRBJ2-3,TRBV14,.,CASSQPMMGGRTDTQYF,TGTGCCAGCAGCCAACCAATGATGGGGGGAAGGACAGATACGCAGTATTTT
.,TRBJ1-2,TRBV28,.,CASSFEVGGYTF,TGTGCCAGCAGTTTCGAAGTCGGAGGCTACACCTTC
.,TRBJ2-7,TRBV7-6,.,CASSLVPSYEQYF,TGTGCCAGCAGCTTGGTTCCCTCCTACGAGCAGTACTTC
.,TRBJ2-4,TRBV19,TRBD2,CASSIDSGTSGGRYIQYF,TGTGCCAGTAGTATAGATTCCGGGACTAGCGGGGGTCGGTACATTCAGTACTTC
.,TRBJ2-7,TRBV6-5,TRBD1,CASSYLQGLHEQYF,TGTGCCAGCAGTTACTTACAGGGGTTACACGAGCAGTACTTC
.,TRBJ2-7,TRBV18,.,CASSPVGGLGDEQYF,TGTGCCAGCTCACCCGTTGGCGGGTTGGGGGACGAGCAGTACTTC
once,TRBJ1-6,TRBV4-2,.,CASSQDTGTSPLHF,TGTGCCAGCAGCCAAGATACGGGTACGTCACCCCTCCACTTT
.,TRBJ2-7,TRBV11-2,TRBD1,CASSSIRGLNEQYF,TGTGCCAGCAGCTCCATCAGGGGGCTAAACGAGCAGTACTTC
.,TRBJ2-2,TRBV10-1,TRBD2,CATGTSGVNTGELFF,TGCGCCACCGGGACTAGCGGGGTTAACACCGGGGAGCTGTTTTTT
.,TRBJ2-7,TRBV5-4,TRBD1,CASRLTGGISGEQYF,TGTGCCAGCCGCCTTACAGGGGGCATATCGGGCGAGCAGTACTTC
.,TRBJ2-5,TRBV4-3,TRBD1,CASSQVDRGQETQYF,TGCGCCAGCAGCCAAGTGGACAGGGGTCAAGAGACCCAGTACTTC
.,TRBJ2-7,TRBV27,.,CASSSRPQYPYEQYF,TGTGCCAGCAGTTCACGACCCCAATACCCCTACGAGCAGTACTTC
.,TRBJ1-2,TRBV6-1,TRBD1,CASSETGTGPHGYTF,TGTGCCAGCAGTGAAACCGGGACAGGGCCTCATGGCTACACCTTC
.,TRBJ2-7,TRBV21-1,.,CASSKDITGQGTYEQYF,TGTGCCAGCAGCAAAGATATTACTGGACAGGGGACCTACGAGCAGTACTTC
.,TRBJ1-1,TRBV6-2/TRBV6-3,.,CASSYFRGNTEAFF,TGTGCCAGCAGTTACTTCCGGGGCAACACTGAAGCTTTCTTT
.,TRBJ2-1,TRBV19,.,CASSISDTYYNEQFF,TGTGCCAGTAGTATTAGTGACACCTATTACAATGAGCAGTTCTTC
.,TRBJ2-1,TRBV21-1,.,CATALGTSPCAYNEQFF,TGTGCCACCGCCCTAGGAACCTCCCCATGCGCCTACAATGAGCAGTTCTTC
.,TRBJ1-1,TRBV5-6,TRBD1,CASSPGTAQAFF,TGTGCCAGCAGCCCTGGGACAGCACAAGCTTTCTTT
.,TRBJ2-1,TRBV11-3,.,CASSTDGYHEQFF,TGTGCCAGCAGCACGGACGGTTACCATGAGCAGTTCTTC
.,TRBJ1-1,TRBV28,.,CASSFISVTDRNTEAFF,TGTGCCAGCAGTTTTATTTCTGTAACAGATAGGAACACTGAAGCTTTCTTT